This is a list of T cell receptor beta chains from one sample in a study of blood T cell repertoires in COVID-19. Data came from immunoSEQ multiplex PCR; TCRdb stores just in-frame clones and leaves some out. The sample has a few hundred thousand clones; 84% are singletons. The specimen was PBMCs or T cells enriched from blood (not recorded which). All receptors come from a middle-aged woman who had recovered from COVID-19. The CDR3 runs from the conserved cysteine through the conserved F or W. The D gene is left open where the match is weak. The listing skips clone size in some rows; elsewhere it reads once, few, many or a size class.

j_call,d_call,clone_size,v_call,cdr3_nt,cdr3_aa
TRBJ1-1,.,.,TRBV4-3,TGCGCCAGCAGCCTAACTGAAGGGGTAAACACTGAAGCTTTCTTT,CASSLTEGVNTEAFF
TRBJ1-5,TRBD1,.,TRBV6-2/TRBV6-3,TGTGCCAGCAGTTCCACGGACAGGGAAGCGGGTCAGCCCCAGCATTTT,CASSSTDREAGQPQHF
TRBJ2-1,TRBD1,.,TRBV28,TGTGCCAGCAGTCCGGGACAGGGGGTTAATGAGCAGTTCTTC,CASSPGQGVNEQFF
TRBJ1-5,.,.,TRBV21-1,TGTGCCAGCAGCAAAGGGGCAGGGGTCGGTCAGCCCCAGCATTTT,CASSKGAGVGQPQHF
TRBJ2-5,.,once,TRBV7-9,TGTGCCAGCAAACAGTACCAAGAGACCCAGTACTTC,CASKQYQETQYF
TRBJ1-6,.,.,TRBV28,TGTGCCAGCAGTTTAGAAGAGACTTATAATTCACCCCTCCACTTT,CASSLEETYNSPLHF
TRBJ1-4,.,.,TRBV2,TGTGCCAGCAGTGGCCAGGGGAACCCTAATGAAAAACTGTTTTTT,CASSGQGNPNEKLFF
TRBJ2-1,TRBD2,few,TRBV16,TGTGCCAGCAGCGATGGACTAGCGGGAAGCAATGAGCAGTTCTTC,CASSDGLAGSNEQFF
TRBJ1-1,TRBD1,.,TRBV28,TGTGCCAGCAGGGACAGGGGCGGCGGCACTGAAGCTTTCTTT,CASRDRGGGTEAFF
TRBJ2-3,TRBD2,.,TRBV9,TGTGCCAGCAGCGTTCTAGCGGGAGGCCCTGAAGATACGCAGTATTTT,CASSVLAGGPEDTQYF
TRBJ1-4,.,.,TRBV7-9,TGTGCCAGCAGACCGGGACACAACACAGTTGAAAAACTGTTTTTT,CASRPGHNTVEKLFF
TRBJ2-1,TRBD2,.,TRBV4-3,TGCGCCAGCAGCTCATCCCAAGGGAGGGGCTCCAATGAGCAGTTCTTC,CASSSSQGRGSNEQFF
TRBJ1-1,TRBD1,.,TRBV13,TGTGCCAGCAGCTTACGGAGACAGGGGATTGTGAACACTGAAGCTTTCTTT,CASSLRRQGIVNTEAFF
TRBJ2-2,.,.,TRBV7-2,TGTGCCAGCAGCTACGGGACTTCTTTTACCGGGGAGCTGTTTTTT,CASSYGTSFTGELFF
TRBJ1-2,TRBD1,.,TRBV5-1,TGCGCCAGCCGCTTGAGGACAGGGGACTACGGCTACACCTTC,CASRLRTGDYGYTF
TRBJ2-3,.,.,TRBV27,TGTGCCAGCAGTCCACTTGATTGGAGATTAAACACAGATACGCAGTATTTT,CASSPLDWRLNTDTQYF
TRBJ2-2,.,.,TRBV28,TGTGCCAGCAGTCCCGGGATGTGGACCGGGGAGCTGTTTTTT,CASSPGMWTGELFF
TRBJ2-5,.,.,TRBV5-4,TGTGCCAGCAGCTTGGACAGGGAACAGTACTTC,CASSLDREQYF
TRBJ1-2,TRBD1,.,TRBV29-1,TGCAGCGCCCTAACCCCGCGGGACAGACATGGCTACACCTTC,CSALTPRDRHGYTF
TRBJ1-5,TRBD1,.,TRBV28,TGTGCCAGCAGGGCGAAGGGGGCGCGGATTCAGCCCCAGCATTTT,CASRAKGARIQPQHF
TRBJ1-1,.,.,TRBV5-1,TGCGCCAGCAGCTTGGCCCAGTCGGGGTGGAACACTGAAGCTTTCTTT,CASSLAQSGWNTEAFF
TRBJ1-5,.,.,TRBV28,TGTGCCAGCAGGGGAGGCGGTGAGGGCAATCAGCCCCAGCATTTT,CASRGGGEGNQPQHF
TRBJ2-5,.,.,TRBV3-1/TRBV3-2,TGTGCCAGCAGCCAACACAACCAAGAGACCCAGTACTTC,CASSQHNQETQYF
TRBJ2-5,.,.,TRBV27,TGTGCCAGCAGTACAGGGTGGAACAGGGCCCAGTACTTC,CASSTGWNRAQYF
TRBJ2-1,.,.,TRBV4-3,TGCGCCAGCAGCCAAGAAGGCGCAGGGATTAATGATGAGCAGTTCTTC,CASSQEGAGINDEQFF
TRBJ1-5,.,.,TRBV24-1,TGTGCCACCAGTGATCCTGCGGGGGGTAGCAATCAGCCCCAGCATTTT,CATSDPAGGSNQPQHF
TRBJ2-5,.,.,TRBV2,TGTGCCAGCAGTGAATACCAGCGGGTTATTGAGACCCAGTACTTC,CASSEYQRVIETQYF
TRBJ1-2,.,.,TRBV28,TGTGCCAGCCGCTGGGGAGCTAACTATGGCTACACCTTC,CASRWGANYGYTF
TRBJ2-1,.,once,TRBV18,TGTGCCAGCTCACCACCGAGCGGATCCTACAATGAGCAGTTCTTC,CASSPPSGSYNEQFF
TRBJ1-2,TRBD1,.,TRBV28,TGTGCCAGTTCAGAACGTTTCAGGGGGGACTATGGCTACACCTTC,CASSERFRGDYGYTF
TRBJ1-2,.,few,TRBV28,TGTGCCGAGGGCGGTGTAAATGGCTACACCTTC,CAEGGVNGYTF
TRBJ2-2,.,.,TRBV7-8,TGTGCCAGCAGCTTAATATGGGGGGTCGACACCGGGGAGCTGTTTTTT,CASSLIWGVDTGELFF
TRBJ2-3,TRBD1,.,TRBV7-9,TGTGCCAGCAGCCCTCCCGGGACAGGGGACACAGATACGCAGTATTTT,CASSPPGTGDTDTQYF
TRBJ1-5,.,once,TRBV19,TGTGCCAGTAGTATCAGTAGCAATCAGCCCCAGCATTTT,CASSISSNQPQHF
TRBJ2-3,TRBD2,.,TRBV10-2,TGCGCCAGCAGCGCGTTAGCGGGAGGCCCAGATACGCAGTATTTT,CASSALAGGPDTQYF
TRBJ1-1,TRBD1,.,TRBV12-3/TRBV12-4,TGTGCCAGCACCACCCTACAGGGGGCGGCTTTCTTT,CASTTLQGAAFF
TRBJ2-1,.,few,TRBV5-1,TGCGCCAGCAGCGGTGGCGGTCGGGAAGTCAATGAGCAGTTCTTC,CASSGGGREVNEQFF
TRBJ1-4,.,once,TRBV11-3,TGTGCCAGCAGCTTAGGGGCGACAACTAATGAAAAACTGTTTTTT,CASSLGATTNEKLFF
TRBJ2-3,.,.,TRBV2,.,CASSTSDTQYF
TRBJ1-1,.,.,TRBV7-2,TGTGCCAGCAGTTTACAGGAGAACACTGAAGCTTTCTTT,CASSLQENTEAFF
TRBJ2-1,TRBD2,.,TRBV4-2,TGTGCCAGCAGCCAAGAAGGGACTAGCGGGAGGAATGAGCAGTTCTTC,CASSQEGTSGRNEQFF
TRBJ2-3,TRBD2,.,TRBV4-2,TGTGCCAGCAGCTATGCGGGAGGGAACACAGATACGCAGTATTTT,CASSYAGGNTDTQYF
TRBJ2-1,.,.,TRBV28,TGTGCCAGAGGACAGAACTACAATGAGCAGTTCTTC,CARGQNYNEQFF